The 21 T cell receptor beta chains in this list originate from one sample, sequenced in a study of PD-1 blockade in classical Hodgkin lymphoma. The repertoire was sequenced with immunoSEQ multiplex PCR; TCRdb's copy has only in-frame clones and lacks some. The sample includes approximately 17,000 clones, roughly 80% of them seen just once. Each patient relapsed following autologous stem cell transplantation, and prior brentuximab vedotin exposure differed. Source: peripheral blood mononuclear cells (PBMCs), taken at baseline. The receptors derive from a human donor with classical Hodgkin lymphoma.

The V gene is TRBV10-1, the J gene TRBJ2-3; a possible D gene is TRBD2 (6 bases). Germline V gene lookup returns CDR1 WNHNN and CDR2 SYGVQD (reference sequence). Trimming pared 6 bases from V and 2 bases from J, leaving 18 bases between. This CDR3 is 16 amino acids long. The CDR3 DNA reads TGCGCCAGCAGCAAAACCGGGACTCCAGACACAGATACGCAGTATTTT. The encoded protein is CASSKTGTPDTDTQYF.

The chain couples TRBV2 to TRBJ1-4, with D tentatively TRBD1 (6 bases). Trimming removed 8 bases from V and 2 bases from J, with 21 bases in between. The CDR3 is made up of 17 amino acids. Looked up from germline, CDR1 is SNHLY and CDR2 is FYNNEI. The CDR3, as DNA: TGTGCCAGCGGGGGCAGGGCACTAAGTATTACTAATGAAAAACTGTTTTTT. Translated: CASGGRALSITNEKLFF.

The J gene is TRBJ2-5, the V gene TRBV12-5; TRBD2 matches 7 bases. The J call is doubtful: the DNA matches TRBJ2-7 better. Germline V lookup: CDR1 LGHNT, CDR2 FRNRAP. The CDR3 has 12 amino acids. CDR3 DNA: TGTGCTAGTCAGCGGGATACCTACGAGCAGTACTTC. It translates to CASQRDTYEQYF.

This sequence joins TRBV14 and TRBJ2-3, with 11 positions matching TRBD1. The CDR3 contains 17 residues. The J segment lost 0 bases and the V segment lost 2 bases, leaving 4 bases of the junction unmatched. From germline, CDR1 is SGHDN and CDR2 FVKESK. The CDR3 sequence: CASSQWGQGVSTDTQYF. In nucleotides, the CDR3 is TGTGCCAGCAGCCAATGGGGACAGGGGGTTAGCACAGATACGCAGTATTTT.

This chain uses TRBV19 with TRBJ1-2, with D unclear. The CDR3 is made up of 13 amino acids. V lost 3 bases, J lost 7 bases, and 12 bases lay in between. Per the germline V gene, CDR1 is LNHDA and CDR2 is SQIVND (reference sequence). In DNA, the CDR3 is TGTGCCAGTAGTATTTTATCCGAGGGTGGCTACACCTTC. Its protein product is CASSILSEGGYTF.

This clone appeared a few times. For the CDR3, the DNA is TGTGCCACCCAAAGGGGTACCGAGCAGTACTTC. This codes for CATQRGTEQYF. The chain uses TRBV28 and TRBJ2-7; perhaps TRBD1 as D (5 bases). The germline CDR1 and CDR2 sequences are MDHEN and SYDVKM. The CDR3 runs to 11 residues. V lost 10 bases to trimming and J lost 6 bases, with 13 bases between them.

This clone was seen only once. The chain has TRBV15 and TRBJ1-2; D gene unclear. V dropped 1 base and J dropped 5 bases, with 8 bases sitting between them. Germline V gives CDR1 LNHNV, CDR2 YYDKDF (reference sequence). CDR3 length: 13 residues. The CDR3 reads CATSRVSQYGYTF. The CDR3 coding sequence is TGTGCCACCAGCAGAGTCTCGCAATATGGCTACACCTTC. The variable domain in full, with the rest retrieved from reference TRBV15 and TRBJ1-2, is DAMVIQNPRYQVTQFGKPVTLSCSQTLNHNVMYWYQQKSSQAPKLLFHYYDKDFNNEADTPDNFQSRRPNTSFCFLDIRSPGLGDTAMYLCATSRVSQYGYTFGSGTRLTVV.

This clone was counted a few times. The chain has TRBV21-1 and TRBJ2-7; the table's TRBD1 call for D was not verified on the DNA. TRBV21-1 is described as a pseudogene. The CDR3 runs to 16 residues. CDR3 coding DNA: TGTGCCAGCAGCAAAGTCTCGGCAGGGGAATCCTACGAGCAGTACTTC. Residues: CASSKVSAGESYEQYF.

This clone was detected once. The chain uses TRBV5-1 and TRBJ2-3, with D uncertain. Per the germline V gene, CDR1 is SGHRS and CDR2 is YFSETQ. V was clipped by 0 bases and J by 0 bases, with 11 bases between them. The CDR3 is made up of 16 amino acids. The CDR3 spells CASSLGNLASTDTQYF. As DNA, the CDR3 is TGCGCCAGCAGCTTGGGAAATTTAGCTAGCACAGATACGCAGTATTTT.

The chain is built from TRBV19 and TRBJ1-1; tentatively, D is TRBD1 (5 bases). With 9 bases removed from V and 0 bases from J, the gap between germline ends came to 20 bases. CDR3 length equals 16 residues. Per the germline V gene, CDR1 is LNHDA and CDR2 is SQIVND (reference sequence). In nucleotides, the CDR3 is TGTGCCAGCCAAGGGGTTGGGGGATTCATGAACACTGAAGCTTTCTTT. Its translation: CASQGVGGFMNTEAFF.

The chain links TRBV28 to TRBJ1-5, with unresolved D. Germline CDR1 MDHEN, CDR2 SYDVKM. Trimming left V 5 bases short and J 1 base short, with 9 bases between. The CDR3 is made up of 14 amino acids. The CDR3 reads CASSPRWSNQPQHF. In DNA form, the CDR3 reads TGTGCCAGCAGTCCGCGTTGGAGCAATCAGCCCCAGCATTTT.

This clone was found once. V gene TRBV5-4 combines with J gene TRBJ2-7; 8 bases fit TRBD2. V lost 4 bases to trimming and J lost 0 bases; unmatched junction nucleotides: 6. The CDR3 totals 15 residues. Germline CDR1 SGHNT, CDR2 YYREEE (reference sequence). As DNA, the CDR3 is TGTGCCAGCAGCCCGACTAGCGACAGCTCCTACGAGCAGTACTTC. This codes for CASSPTSDSSYEQYF.

This clone occurred a few times. The chain uses TRBV18 and TRBJ1-1, with 7 bases aligning to TRBD1. Trimming at V came to 3 bases and at J to 8 bases, leaving 9 bases not matched to a gene. The germline V gene has CDR1 KGHSH and CDR2 LQKENI. The CDR3 is 14 amino acids. The CDR3 nucleotides are TGTGCCAGCTCACCTAACGAGAAGACAGGGGAAGCTTTCTTT. This gives the protein CASSPNEKTGEAFF. Supplemented by reference TRBV18 and TRBJ1-1, the full variable domain reads NAGVMQNPRHLVRRRGQEARLRCSPMKGHSHVYWYRQLPEEGLKFMVYLQKENIIDESGMPKERFSAEFPKEGPSILRIQQVVRGDSAAYFCASSPNEKTGEAFFGQGTRLTVV.

This chain uses TRBV27 with TRBJ2-2, with 9 bases aligning to TRBD1. Trimming at V came to 5 bases and at J to 5 bases, leaving 9 bases not matched to a gene. The germline gives CDR1 MNHEY, CDR2 SMNVEV (reference sequence). The CDR3 consists of 16 residues. CDR3 sequence: CASSTDRGFYTGELFF. CDR3 DNA sequence: TGTGCCAGCAGTACGGACAGGGGATTTTATACCGGGGAGCTGTTTTTT.

The genes are TRBV28 and TRBJ2-2; 8 nucleotides align to TRBD2. Germline CDR1 is MDHEN and CDR2 is SYDVKM. The V segment lost 6 bases and the J segment 5 bases; nucleotides outside the gene matches: 8. This CDR3 region has 15 residues. Written as DNA, the CDR3 is TGTGCCAGCAGCCTTGGTCAGCGGGAGACCGGGGAGCTGTTTTTT. It translates to CASSLGQRETGELFF.

V and J are TRBV2 and TRBJ2-5; TRBD1 is a possible D gene (5 bases). With the DNA end fitting TRBJ2-7 better, the J assignment may be wrong. The CDR3 totals 12 residues. Germline assignment: CDR1 SNHLY and CDR2 FYNNEI. CDR3 in DNA: TGTGCCAGCACCGACAGCACCTACGAGCAGTACTTC. Protein product: CASTDSTYEQYF.

This clone was found once. J is TRBJ2-1 and V is TRBV12-5; D possibly corresponds to TRBD2 (6 bases). Trimming shortened V by 1 base and J by 10 bases, and 20 bases separated the two germline ends. Looked up from germline, CDR1 is LGHNT and CDR2 is FRNRAP. This CDR3 region has 16 residues. In nucleotides, the CDR3 is TGTGCTAGTGGTTTGGCGACTAGTACCCCCCGCCGGGAGCAGTTCTTC. Protein: CASGLATSTPRREQFF.

The chain recombines TRBV25-1 with TRBJ2-1, with D maybe TRBD2 (6 bases). Trimming pared 3 bases from V and 1 base from J, leaving 10 bases between. CDR3 size: 15 residues. Germline loops: CDR1 MGHDK, CDR2 SYGVNS. The DNA for the CDR3 is TGTGCCAGCAGTGATCGAGGGAGGTCCTACAATGAGCAGTTCTTC. It codes for CASSDRGRSYNEQFF.

The J gene is TRBJ1-1, the V gene TRBV11-3, with a weak D call TRBD1 (5 bases). The CDR3 sequence is 17 residues long. Trimming shortened V by 2 bases and J by 4 bases, and 20 bases separated the two germline ends. The germline CDR1 and CDR2 sequences are SGHNT and YENEEA. CDR3 coding DNA: TGTGCCAGCAGCTTAATAGCCGGAATTCGTGGGGCCACTGAAGCTTTCTTT. It encodes CASSLIAGIRGATEAFF.

CDR3 loop: CASSFGEVNTEAFF. In DNA, the CDR3 is TGCGCCAGCAGCTTCGGAGAAGTGAACACTGAAGCTTTCTTT. The genes are TRBV5-1 and TRBJ1-1; D is unresolved. V lost 2 bases, J lost 0 bases, and 8 bases lay in between. The CDR3 sequence is 14 residues long. Germline V CDR1 and CDR2: SGHRS, YFSETQ. The variable domain in full, with the rest retrieved from reference TRBV5-1 and TRBJ1-1, is KAGVTQTPRYLIKTRGQQVTLSCSPISGHRSVSWYQQTPGQGLQFLFEYFSETQRNKGNFPGRFSGRQFSNSRSEMNVSTLELGDSALYLCASSFGEVNTEAFFGQGTRLTVV.

This chain connects TRBV28 to TRBJ1-5, with a weak D call TRBD1 (6 bases). The CDR3 is 15 amino acids. Germline loops: CDR1 MDHEN, CDR2 SYDVKM. Trimming removed 6 bases at V and 6 bases at J, with 18 bases between. This chain's CDR3 is CASRKRGGLGQPQHF. Written as DNA, the CDR3 is TGTGCCAGCAGAAAAAGGGGGGGCCTGGGTCAGCCCCAGCATTTT.